What follows are 25 T cell receptor beta chains derived from one specimen sequenced in a study of blood T cell repertoires in COVID-19. The repertoire was sequenced with immunoSEQ multiplex PCR; TCRdb's copy has only in-frame clones and lacks some. Counted here are roughly 70,000 clones, approximately 77% occurring once; the ten biggest clones make up under 3%. The sample comprised peripheral blood. These receptor sequences come from a man between 65 and 80 years old with COVID-19, enrolled during active disease.

The chain recombines TRBV5-1 with TRBJ2-3; maybe TRBD1 (6 bases). The CDR3 contains 16 residues. V gave up 1 base and J gave up 6 bases, with 18 bases separating them. Germline CDR1 is SGHRS and CDR2 is YFSETQ. The CDR3 nucleotides read TGCGCCAGCAGCTTGCCGATTTTAGGGGGAGCGGATACGCAGTATTTT. This encodes CASSLPILGGADTQYF.

The chain has TRBV10-3 and TRBJ1-1; the D is unclear. Germline-derived CDR1 and CDR2 are ENHRY and SYGVKD. The CDR3 length is 13 residues. CDR3: CASRSSGNTEAFF. In DNA form, the CDR3 reads TGTGCTAGTCGGAGCAGTGGGAACACTGAAGCTTTCTTT.

This clone was seen a handful of times. The CDR3 here is CASSPQGANGYTF. CDR3 bases: TGTGCCAGCTCACCACAGGGGGCGAATGGCTACACCTTC. The chain carries TRBV18 and TRBJ1-2; 7 positions match TRBD1. CDR3 length: 13 amino acids. From germline, CDR1 is KGHSH and CDR2 LQKENI. The ends lost 1 base at V and 6 bases at J; junction bases unmatched: 2.

The chain uses TRBV10-3 and TRBJ2-7; 8 nucleotides align to TRBD1. The CDR3 runs 14 residues. Germline-derived CDR1 and CDR2 are ENHRY and SYGVKD. With 10 bases clipped from V and 8 bases from J, the junction kept 16 bases outside the gene matches. CDR3 bases: TGTGCCACCGCCGACAGGGGTGGTTATGCGAAGCAGTACTTC. Translation: CATADRGGYAKQYF.

This chain joins TRBV19 and TRBJ2-3; 12 bases map to TRBD1. CDR1 is LNHDA and CDR2 is SQIVND in the germline V gene (reference sequence). With 5 bases clipped from V and 6 bases from J, the junction kept 6 bases outside the gene matches. The CDR3 runs 15 residues. The CDR3 nucleotides are TGTGCCAGTAGTCCCGGGACAGGGGGCAGTGATACGCAGTATTTT. It yields the protein CASSPGTGGSDTQYF.

This clone was counted a single time. This chain connects TRBV7-3 to TRBJ2-1, with 9 bases matching TRBD2. The germline V gene has CDR1 SGHTA and CDR2 FQGTGA. The CDR3 runs 17 residues. With 1 base clipped from V and 6 bases from J, the junction kept 10 bases outside the gene matches. The chain's CDR3 is CASSLISRAGGGNEQFF. CDR3 sequence (DNA): TGTGCCAGCAGCTTAATAAGTAGGGCGGGAGGGGGCAATGAGCAGTTCTTC.

The rearrangement links TRBV30 to TRBJ2-1, with TRBD2 matching over 10 bases. The CDR3 covers 15 residues. Looked up from germline, CDR1 is GTSNPN and CDR2 is SVGIG (reference sequence). The J segment lost 5 bases and the V segment lost 4 bases, leaving 8 bases of the junction unmatched. The CDR3 sequence is CAWIPGTSAHNEQFF. The CDR3 DNA reads as TGTGCCTGGATTCCCGGGACTAGCGCCCACAATGAGCAGTTCTTC.

The V and J genes are TRBV19 and TRBJ2-1, with unresolved D. Germline CDR1 is LNHDA and CDR2 is SQIVND (reference sequence). The CDR3 totals 15 residues. V dropped 3 bases and J dropped 9 bases, with 18 bases sitting between them. CDR3 loop: CASSMWSPNNVEQFF. The CDR3 nucleotides are TGTGCCAGTAGTATGTGGTCACCGAACAATGTTGAGCAGTTCTTC. The full variable domain, its missing parts supplied by reference TRBV19 and TRBJ2-1, is DGGITQSPKYLFRKEGQNVTLSCEQNLNHDAMYWYRQDPGQGLRLIYYSQIVNDFQKGDIAEGYSVSREKKESFPLTVTSAQKNPTAFYLCASSMWSPNNVEQFFGPGTRLTVL.

This clone was detected once. The chain links TRBV28 to TRBJ2-3, with 7 bases aligning to TRBD2. From germline, CDR1 is MDHEN and CDR2 SYDVKM. Trimming removed 10 bases from V and 2 bases from J; junction bases left unmatched: 18. The length of the CDR3 is 17 residues. The CDR3 sequence: CAIGRATNHFSTDTQYF. The CDR3 nucleotides are TGTGCCATTGGGAGGGCCACGAACCATTTTTCCACAGATACGCAGTATTTT.

This clone showed up just a few times. V usage is TRBV5-1 and J usage is TRBJ2-1, with a tentative D call TRBD2 (6 bases). Trimming shortened V by 0 bases and J by 4 bases, and 14 bases separated the two germline ends. CDR1 is SGHRS and CDR2 is YFSETQ in the germline V gene. The CDR3 is made up of 16 amino acids. This chain's CDR3 is CASSLGDWMDYNEQFF. DNA for the CDR3: TGCGCCAGCAGCTTGGGGGACTGGATGGATTACAATGAGCAGTTCTTC.

CDR3 sequence: CASTERGRDTIYF. For the CDR3, the DNA is TGTGCCAGCACCGAAAGGGGTAGGGACACCATATATTTT. The V call is TRBV6-6, the J call TRBJ1-3; D might be TRBD1 (5 bases). The germline V gene encodes CDR1 MNHNY and CDR2 SVGAGI (reference sequence). V dropped 7 bases and J dropped 8 bases, with 15 bases sitting between them. This CDR3 has 13 amino acids.

This chain links TRBV25-1 with TRBJ2-1, with 7 bases lining up with TRBD1. This CDR3 region has 13 residues. V shed 6 bases and J 9 bases; nucleotides not matched to a gene: 8. CDR1 MGHDK and CDR2 SYGVNS come from the germline V gene. The CDR3 coding sequence is TGTGCCAGCAGCCGAGGGGGCCGGGGTGAGCAGTTCTTC. Translation gives CASSRGGRGEQFF.

Notes on this clone: Other DNA sequences in this specimen translate into the identical CDR3. The chain carries TRBV19 and TRBJ2-4; 9 bases map to TRBD1. Germline lookup yields CDR1 LNHDA and CDR2 SQIVND (reference sequence). CDR3 size: 16 residues. Losses at the gene ends were 4 bases for V and 0 bases for J; bases not matched to a gene: 4. The DNA for the CDR3 is TGTGCCAGTAGTACGGGACAGGGTTTAGCCAAAAACATTCAGTACTTC. Translating gives CASSTGQGLAKNIQYF.

This chain links TRBV6-4 with TRBJ1-4; 7 nucleotides align to TRBD1. Per germline, CDR1 MRHNA and CDR2 SNTAGT. This CDR3 is built from 15 residues. The ends lost 3 bases at V and 8 bases at J; junction bases unmatched: 9. CDR3 sequence: CASSDLTGFGEKLFF. Here the CDR3 DNA reads TGTGCCAGCAGTGATTTGACAGGGTTTGGGGAAAAACTGTTTTTT.

The J gene is TRBJ2-7, the V gene TRBV5-1, with a tentative D call TRBD2 (6 bases). Trimming cost V 9 bases and J 1 base, with 17 bases left between them. CDR1 and CDR2 (germline): SGHRS, YFSETQ. The length of the CDR3 is 14 residues. CDR3 sequence reads: CAKIAVPASYEQYF. CDR3 coding DNA: TGCGCCAAAATAGCGGTTCCGGCGTCCTACGAGCAGTACTTC.

This sequence joins TRBV5-4 and TRBJ2-3; 7 nucleotides align to TRBD2. CDR3 size: 16 residues. Germline loops: CDR1 SGHNT, CDR2 YYREEE (reference sequence). V lost 1 base to trimming and J lost 4 bases; unmatched junction nucleotides: 9. The CDR3 DNA reads TGTGCCAGCAGCTTGACACTAGCGAGACGAGCAGATACGCAGTATTTT. This translates into CASSLTLARRADTQYF.

There are a few counts of this clone. This chain joins TRBV10-3 and TRBJ1-1, with TRBD1 as a possible D gene (6 bases). Germline CDR1 ENHRY, CDR2 SYGVKD. V lost 0 bases and J lost 5, with 13 bases in between. The CDR3 is 15 amino acids. The CDR3 nucleotides are TGTGCCATCAGTGAGTCGGGGAGAGGGGGAACTGAAGCTTTCTTT. The encoded protein is CAISESGRGGTEAFF.

CDR3 bases: TGTGCCAGCAGCCAGACGACTAGCGGGAGGGTGTACACCGGGGAGCTGTTTTTT. Residues: CASSQTTSGRVYTGELFF. The V and J genes are TRBV14 and TRBJ2-2, with 14 bases that match TRBD2. The V gene's germline CDR1 is SGHDN and CDR2 FVKESK. CDR3 length: 18 residues. The V segment lost 3 bases and the J segment 3 bases; nucleotides outside the gene matches: 6. The variable domain in full, with the rest retrieved from reference TRBV14 and TRBJ2-2, is EAGVTQFPSHSVIEKGQTVTLRCDPISGHDNLYWYRRVMGKEIKFLLHFVKESKQDESGMPNNRFLAERTGGTYSTLKVQPAELEDSGVYFCASSQTTSGRVYTGELFFGEGSRLTVL.

This clone was recorded at least ten times. CDR3 bases: TGTGCCACCAGCGTCGCCAGGGGAAATCAGCCCCAGCATTTT. This encodes CATSVARGNQPQHF. This chain connects TRBV15 to TRBJ1-5, with D maybe TRBD1 (6 bases). There are 14 residues in the CDR3. Germline V lookup: CDR1 LNHNV, CDR2 YYDKDF (reference sequence). The V end lost 5 bases, the J end lost 4 bases, and 12 bases lay between the germline ends.

CDR3 nucleotide sequence: TGTGCCAGCAGTGACCCTCGGGCGGGAGGAGGCACAGATACGCAGTATTTT. It is translated as CASSDPRAGGGTDTQYF. V and J are TRBV6-1 and TRBJ2-3; 8 bases match TRBD2. The CDR3 loop spans 17 amino acids. The V and J ends lost 3 bases and 1 base, in that order; junction bases with no gene match: 9. CDR1 is MNHNS, CDR2 SASEGT, per germline.

This clone was picked up a small number of times. V usage is TRBV16 and J usage is TRBJ1-6, with D maybe TRBD1 (6 bases). The germline gives CDR1 KGHSY, CDR2 FQNENV. There are 15 residues in the CDR3. The V end was cut by 0 bases, the J end by 8 bases, with 11 bases between. CDR3 DNA: TGTGCCAGCAGCCAATCCCGGCAGGGGTATTCACCCCTCCACTTT. Residues: CASSQSRQGYSPLHF.

The genes are TRBV11-2 and TRBJ2-5; 9 bases are a match to TRBD2. The CDR3 is 18 amino acids. V dropped 3 bases and J dropped 1; count of bases not matched to a gene: 12. CDR1 SGHAT and CDR2 FQNNGV come from the germline V gene. The CDR3 nucleotides are TGTGCCAGCAGCTTCGGGCTAGCGGGAACACTCACCCAAGAGACCCAGTACTTC. Translation gives CASSFGLAGTLTQETQYF. The complete variable domain, with remaining parts taken from reference TRBV11-2 and TRBJ2-5, reads EAGVAQSPRYKIIEKRQSVAFWCNPISGHATLYWYQQILGQGPKLLIQFQNNGVVDDSQLPKDRFSAERLKGVDSTLKIQPAKLEDSAVYLCASSFGLAGTLTQETQYFGPGTRLLVL.

V gene TRBV7-2 combines with J gene TRBJ1-5; perhaps TRBD1 as D (5 bases). The germline gives CDR1 SGHTA, CDR2 FQGNSA. This CDR3 region has 15 residues. V gave up 0 bases and J gave up 4 bases, with 10 bases separating them. The CDR3 protein is CASSLAVDRNQPQHF. Here the CDR3 DNA reads TGTGCCAGCAGCTTAGCGGTTGACAGAAATCAGCCCCAGCATTTT. Based on the CDR3 plus reference TRBV7-2 and TRBJ1-5, the full variable domain is GAGVSQSPSNKVTEKGKDVELRCDPISGHTALYWYRQSLGQGLEFLIYFQGNSAPDKSGLPSDRFSAERTGGSVSTLTIQRTQQEDSAVYLCASSLAVDRNQPQHFGDGTRLSIL.

This clone was counted a few times. This chain uses TRBV29-1 with TRBJ1-1; unclear D gene. The CDR3 is 13 residues long. V was clipped by 3 bases and J by 1 base, with 9 bases between them. Looked up from germline, CDR1 is SQVTM and CDR2 is ANQGSEA. The CDR3 spells CSVERFRNTEAFF. The CDR3 DNA follows: TGCAGCGTTGAGCGCTTTCGGAACACTGAAGCTTTCTTT.

Points on this clone: Relative to the germline gene, one junction end is altered; a read error may explain this. The V and J genes are TRBV11-3 and TRBJ1-5; D unresolved. Germline V gene sequence: CDR1 SGHNT, CDR2 YENEEA. The CDR3 extends over 8 amino acids. For the CDR3, the DNA is TGCGCGGCTCAGCCCCAGCATTTT. It yields the protein CAAQPQHF.